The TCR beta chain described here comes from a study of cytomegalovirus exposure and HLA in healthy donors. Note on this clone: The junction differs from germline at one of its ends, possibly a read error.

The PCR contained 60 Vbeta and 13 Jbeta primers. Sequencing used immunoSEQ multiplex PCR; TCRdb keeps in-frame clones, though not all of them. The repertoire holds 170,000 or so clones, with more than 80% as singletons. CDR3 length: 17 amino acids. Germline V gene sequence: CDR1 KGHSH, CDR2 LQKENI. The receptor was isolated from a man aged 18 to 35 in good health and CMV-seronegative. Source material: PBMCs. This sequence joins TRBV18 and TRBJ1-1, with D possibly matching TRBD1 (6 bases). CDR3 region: CASSPQAGANSNTEAFF. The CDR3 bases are TGTGCCAGCTCCCCACAGGCAGGGGCAAATTCGAACACTGAAGCTTTCTTT. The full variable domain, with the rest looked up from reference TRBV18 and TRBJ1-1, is NAGVMQNPRHLVRRRGQEARLRCSPMKGHSHVYWYRQLPEEGLKFMVYLQKENIIDESGMPKERFSAEFPKEGPSILRIQQVVRGDSAAYFCASSPQAGANSNTEAFFGQGTRLTVV.